This T cell receptor (beta chain) was obtained from a study of PD-1 blockade in classical Hodgkin lymphoma. Produced via immunoSEQ multiplex PCR; TCRdb's table is partial and in-frame only. Of 15,000 to 25,000 clones detected, around 89% appear once; the ten largest clones hold 5%. The time point was: cycle 4 day 1 (C4D1), after six to seven weeks of nivolumab. Each and every patient relapsed after autologous stem cell transplantation, and patients got differing brentuximab vedotin exposure. The investigators isolated CD8+ T cells from thawed PBMCs using magnetic negative selection. The V end lost 1 base, the J end lost 5 bases, and 8 bases lay between the germline ends. The germline V gene has CDR1 SNHLY and CDR2 FYNNEI. CDR3 length: 13 amino acids.

V usage is TRBV2 and J usage is TRBJ1-1; no definite D call. This clonotype was sampled from a human donor with classical Hodgkin lymphoma. This sample comprised CD8+ T cells from blood, obtained before the fourth cycle of nivolumab. The CDR3 is CASSEGGETEAFF. The CDR3 region has the DNA TGTGCCAGCAGTGAAGGCGGGGAAACTGAAGCTTTCTTT.